The rows below give T cell receptor beta chains drawn from one sample of a study of T-cell memory formation after mild COVID-19. TCRdb called the 5' RACE reads again in MiXCR, with one record for every CDR3 protein. Seen here are tens of thousands of distinct CDR3 sequences, more than 20% observed once, and the top ten hold roughly 39%. The sequencing sample was made of PBMCs or a T cell subset sorted from them (not recorded which). These receptors came from a man between 18 and 35 years old who had mild COVID-19 (a few samples of this study predate the infection). Cell type and time point are not known. The CDR3 runs from the conserved cysteine through the conserved F or W. Fields, in order: J gene, CDR3 length, V gene, clone size, D gene, CDR3 protein, CDR3 DNA. A D gene is named only where the DNA matches it firmly. For some rows the clone size is stated as once, few or many, or as a class when expanded; others skip it.

j_call: TRBJ2-1; cdr3_length: 13; v_call: TRBV7-2; clone_size: .; d_call: .; cdr3_aa: CASLLDTRFEQFF; cdr3_nt: TGTGCCAGCCTCCTTGACACCAGGTTCGAGCAGTTCTTC
j_call: TRBJ1-1; cdr3_length: 14; v_call: TRBV4-1; clone_size: .; d_call: .; cdr3_aa: CASSQARVNTEAFF; cdr3_nt: TGCGCCAGCAGCCAAGCCAGGGTGAACACTGAAGCTTTCTTT
j_call: TRBJ2-3; cdr3_length: 14; v_call: TRBV7-2; clone_size: .; d_call: .; cdr3_aa: CASSFIHRTDTQYF; cdr3_nt: TGTGCCAGCAGCTTTATCCACCGCACAGATACGCAGTATTTT
j_call: TRBJ2-3; cdr3_length: 15; v_call: TRBV11-2; clone_size: few; d_call: TRBD1; cdr3_aa: CASSSWDRESDTQYF; cdr3_nt: TGTGCCAGCAGCTCCTGGGACAGGGAGTCAGATACGCAGTATTTT
j_call: TRBJ2-5; cdr3_length: 15; v_call: TRBV29-1; clone_size: .; d_call: TRBD1; cdr3_aa: CSVDSGRGREETQYF; cdr3_nt: TGCAGCGTTGACAGCGGCAGGGGGAGAGAAGAGACCCAGTACTTC
j_call: TRBJ2-1; cdr3_length: 15; v_call: TRBV7-9; clone_size: few; d_call: TRBD2; cdr3_aa: CASSLVLAGEDEQFF; cdr3_nt: TGTGCCAGCAGCTTAGTCTTAGCGGGGGAGGATGAGCAGTTCTTC
j_call: TRBJ2-2; cdr3_length: 15; v_call: TRBV7-6; clone_size: .; d_call: TRBD2; cdr3_aa: CASSPPGGDTGELFF; cdr3_nt: TGTGCCAGCAGCCCACCCGGGGGGGACACCGGGGAGCTGTTTTTT
j_call: TRBJ2-7; cdr3_length: 13; v_call: TRBV7-2; clone_size: many; d_call: .; cdr3_aa: CASSLAGAYEQYF; cdr3_nt: TGTGCCAGCAGCTTAGCGGGAGCCTACGAGCAGTACTTC
j_call: TRBJ2-2; cdr3_length: 15; v_call: TRBV5-1; clone_size: .; d_call: .; cdr3_aa: CASTEGGLRAGELFF; cdr3_nt: TGCGCCAGCACCGAGGGCGGACTTAGGGCCGGGGAGCTGTTTTTT
j_call: TRBJ2-5; cdr3_length: 15; v_call: TRBV6-5; clone_size: few; d_call: .; cdr3_aa: CASRPNGAVQETQYF; cdr3_nt: TGTGCCAGCAGACCAAATGGAGCGGTACAAGAGACCCAGTACTTC
j_call: TRBJ2-3; cdr3_length: 16; v_call: TRBV10-3; clone_size: .; d_call: TRBD2; cdr3_aa: CAIGTSGGSSTDTQYF; cdr3_nt: TGTGCCATCGGCACTAGCGGGGGTTCTAGCACAGATACGCAGTATTTT
j_call: TRBJ2-2; cdr3_length: 12; v_call: TRBV12-3/TRBV12-4; clone_size: few; d_call: .; cdr3_aa: CASSFGAGELFF; cdr3_nt: .
j_call: TRBJ1-5; cdr3_length: 14; v_call: TRBV6-2/TRBV6-3; clone_size: .; d_call: .; cdr3_aa: CASSYSWRGEPQHF; cdr3_nt: TGTGCCAGCAGTTACTCATGGAGGGGCGAGCCCCAGCATTTT
j_call: TRBJ2-3; cdr3_length: 18; v_call: TRBV4-3; clone_size: once; d_call: TRBD2; cdr3_aa: CASSQDPSGGISTDTQYF; cdr3_nt: TGCGCCAGCAGCCAAGATCCTAGCGGGGGAATAAGCACAGATACGCAGTATTTT
j_call: TRBJ2-1; cdr3_length: 13; v_call: TRBV5-4; clone_size: once; d_call: .; cdr3_aa: CASSPPSEPEQFF; cdr3_nt: TGTGCCAGCAGCCCGCCGTCGGAACCTGAGCAGTTCTTC
j_call: TRBJ1-1; cdr3_length: 13; v_call: TRBV27; clone_size: .; d_call: .; cdr3_aa: CASSPLGGTEAFF; cdr3_nt: TGTGCCAGCAGTCCTTTAGGGGGTACTGAAGCTTTCTTT
j_call: TRBJ2-1; cdr3_length: 14; v_call: TRBV27; clone_size: .; d_call: .; cdr3_aa: CASSPRPLMNEQFF; cdr3_nt: TGTGCCAGCAGCCCGAGGCCCCTCATGAATGAGCAGTTCTTC
j_call: TRBJ2-5; cdr3_length: 16; v_call: TRBV20-1; clone_size: .; d_call: TRBD2; cdr3_aa: CSARGLAGVPGETQYF; cdr3_nt: TGCAGTGCTAGGGGACTAGCGGGGGTCCCAGGGGAGACCCAGTACTTC
j_call: TRBJ2-5; cdr3_length: 15; v_call: TRBV7-8; clone_size: few; d_call: TRBD2; cdr3_aa: CASSLVSGGQETQYF; cdr3_nt: TGTGCCAGCAGCTTAGTTAGCGGGGGGCAAGAGACCCAGTACTTC
j_call: TRBJ1-2; cdr3_length: 15; v_call: TRBV9; clone_size: .; d_call: TRBD1; cdr3_aa: CASSSAGTGNYGYTF; cdr3_nt: TGTGCCAGCAGCTCCGCCGGGACAGGGAACTATGGCTACACCTTC
j_call: TRBJ1-6; cdr3_length: 15; v_call: TRBV9; clone_size: .; d_call: .; cdr3_aa: CASSVGGLSNSPLHF; cdr3_nt: TGTGCCAGCAGCGTAGGGGGACTGTCTAATTCACCCCTCCACTTT
j_call: TRBJ2-2; cdr3_length: 17; v_call: TRBV2; clone_size: .; d_call: .; cdr3_aa: CASSDFGQQTKTGELFF; cdr3_nt: TGTGCCAGCAGTGACTTTGGACAGCAGACGAAGACCGGGGAGCTGTTTTTT
j_call: TRBJ2-3; cdr3_length: 15; v_call: TRBV6-1; clone_size: once; d_call: TRBD1; cdr3_aa: CASSAETGGTDTQYF; cdr3_nt: TGTGCCAGCAGTGCCGAGACAGGGGGCACAGATACGCAGTATTTT
j_call: TRBJ1-2; cdr3_length: 13; v_call: TRBV27; clone_size: few; d_call: .; cdr3_aa: CASSISGLHGYTF; cdr3_nt: TGTGCCAGCAGTATTTCCGGACTCCATGGCTACACCTTC
j_call: TRBJ1-2; cdr3_length: 17; v_call: TRBV20-1; clone_size: .; d_call: TRBD1; cdr3_aa: CSAQSRDRVRVNYGYTF; cdr3_nt: TGCAGTGCTCAGTCCCGGGACAGGGTCAGGGTTAACTATGGCTACACCTTC
j_call: TRBJ1-4; cdr3_length: 15; v_call: TRBV4-1; clone_size: .; d_call: .; cdr3_aa: CASSQVTATGEKLFF; cdr3_nt: TGCGCCAGCAGCCAAGTAACAGCTACGGGGGAAAAACTGTTTTTT
j_call: TRBJ1-1; cdr3_length: 13; v_call: TRBV12-3/TRBV12-4; clone_size: few; d_call: .; cdr3_aa: CASSLFHGTEAFF; cdr3_nt: TGTGCCAGCAGTTTATTCCATGGCACTGAAGCTTTCTTT